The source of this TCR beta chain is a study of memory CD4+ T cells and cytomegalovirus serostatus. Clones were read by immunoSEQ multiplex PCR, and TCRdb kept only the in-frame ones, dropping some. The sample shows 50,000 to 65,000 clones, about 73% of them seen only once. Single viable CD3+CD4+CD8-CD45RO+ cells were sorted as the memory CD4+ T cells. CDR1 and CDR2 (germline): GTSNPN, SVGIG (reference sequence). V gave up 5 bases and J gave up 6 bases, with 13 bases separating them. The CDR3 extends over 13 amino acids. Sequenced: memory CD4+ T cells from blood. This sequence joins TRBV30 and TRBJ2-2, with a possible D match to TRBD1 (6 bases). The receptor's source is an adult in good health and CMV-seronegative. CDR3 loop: CAWVDRIPGELFF. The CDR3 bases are TGTGCCTGGGTAGACAGGATCCCCGGGGAGCTGTTTTTT.